Shown below are 10 T cell receptor beta chains from a single sample sequenced in a study of early T cells in non-severe SARS-CoV-2 infection. TCRdb ran MiXCR on the 5' RACE reads and lists one entry per CDR3 protein. The sample lists around 65,000 distinct CDR3 sequences, 10% to 15% occurring once. Sequenced here: whole blood, sampled at baseline. These receptors were obtained from an adult who was a healthcare worker with PCR-confirmed SARS-CoV-2 infection or an uninfected control (not recorded which).

This clonotype has ten or more counts. The J gene is TRBJ2-5, the V gene TRBV11-2; D uncertain. The V and J ends lost 0 bases and 3 bases respectively, with 5 bases between them. The CDR3 loop spans 13 amino acids. Germline V gene sequence: CDR1 SGHAT, CDR2 FQNNGV. This chain's CDR3 is CASSLEPEETQYF. CDR3 bases: TGTGCCAGCAGCTTAGAACCTGAAGAGACCCAGTACTTC.

This chain links TRBV10-2 with TRBJ2-2; D is unclear. Germline V lookup: CDR1 WSHSY, CDR2 SAAADI. The CDR3 loop spans 13 amino acids. The V and J ends lost 2 bases and 6 bases respectively, with 7 bases between them. DNA of the CDR3: TGCGCCAGCAGTGAGAGTGCCTCCGGGGAGCTGTTTTTT. This gives the protein CASSESASGELFF.

This chain uses TRBV7-2 with TRBJ2-6; tentative D call: TRBD2 (5 bases). This CDR3 spans 16 amino acids. The germline V gene has CDR1 SGHTA and CDR2 FQGNSA. The germline V and J ends were trimmed by 2 bases and 0 bases, with 8 bases remaining between them. CDR3 region: CASSLRRASGANVLTF. The CDR3 bases are TGTGCCAGCAGCTTAAGGCGGGCCTCTGGGGCCAACGTCCTGACTTTC.

The table lists this clonotype with many counts. The chain employs TRBV5-1 and TRBJ2-2; D remains ambiguous. V was shortened by 1 base and J by 1 base, with 8 bases between the two germline ends. Looked up from germline, CDR1 is SGHRS and CDR2 is YFSETQ. CDR3 length: 15 amino acids. The CDR3 DNA reads as TGCGCCAGCAGCTTGCAGCTTTTGAACACCGGGGAGCTGTTTTTT. It translates to CASSLQLLNTGELFF.

This clonotype was found a few times. The chain combines TRBV4-1 with TRBJ2-1; D possibly corresponds to TRBD2 (6 bases). Per the germline V gene, CDR1 is MGHRA and CDR2 is YSYEKL. The V gene lost 1 base and the J gene lost 1 base, with 17 bases spanning the gap. The CDR3 has 18 residues. The CDR3 loop reads CASSQADLVGSSYNEQFF. The CDR3 DNA sequence: TGCGCCAGCAGCCAAGCCGATCTAGTCGGGAGTTCCTACAATGAGCAGTTCTTC.

This clonotype showed up many times. The rearrangement uses TRBV29-1 and TRBJ2-7; maybe TRBD2 (5 bases). Trimming removed 4 bases from V and 2 bases from J, with 12 bases in between. Germline CDR1 is SQVTM and CDR2 is ANQGSEA. This CDR3 is built from 13 residues. The CDR3: CSVGTAEPYEQYF. The CDR3 DNA reads as TGCAGCGTTGGAACAGCGGAACCCTACGAGCAGTACTTC.

The genes are TRBV19 and TRBJ2-3; 10 bases fit TRBD1. Germline loops: CDR1 LNHDA, CDR2 SQIVND (reference sequence). The junction had 7 bases not matched to a gene; V was cut back by 5 bases and J by 2 bases. CDR3 length: 16 amino acids. CDR3 loop: CASSSGTGEFTDTQYF. In DNA form, the CDR3 reads TGTGCCAGTAGTTCCGGGACAGGGGAGTTCACAGATACGCAGTATTTT.

The chain couples TRBV6-2 or TRBV6-3 to TRBJ1-2; TRBD1 might be the D (6 bases). Germline values: CDR1 MNHEY, CDR2 SVGEGT. The CDR3 loop spans 17 amino acids. Trimming cost V 2 bases and J 7 bases, with 23 bases left between them. CDR3 in DNA: TGTGCCAGCAGTTACACCCTGCTGCGGGGGCGCGATGTTGGCTACACCTTC. It specifies CASSYTLLRGRDVGYTF.

V is TRBV30 and J is TRBJ1-2; TRBD1 might be the D (5 bases). The V and J ends lost 4 bases and 5 bases respectively, with 17 bases between them. The CDR3 contains 14 residues. CDR1 GTSNPN and CDR2 SVGIG come from the germline V gene (reference sequence). The chain's CDR3 is CAWIIDGAGYGYTF. The CDR3 DNA sequence: TGTGCCTGGATAATCGACGGGGCTGGGTATGGCTACACCTTC.

V is TRBV6-2 or TRBV6-3 and J is TRBJ2-5; D unresolved. The length of the CDR3 is 14 residues. The V end lost 0 bases, the J end lost 5 bases, and 10 bases lay between the germline ends. Per the germline V gene, CDR1 is MNHEY and CDR2 is SVGEGT. CDR3 protein: CASSYSRSRETQYF. CDR3 in DNA: TGTGCCAGCAGTTACTCGAGATCGCGGGAGACCCAGTACTTC.